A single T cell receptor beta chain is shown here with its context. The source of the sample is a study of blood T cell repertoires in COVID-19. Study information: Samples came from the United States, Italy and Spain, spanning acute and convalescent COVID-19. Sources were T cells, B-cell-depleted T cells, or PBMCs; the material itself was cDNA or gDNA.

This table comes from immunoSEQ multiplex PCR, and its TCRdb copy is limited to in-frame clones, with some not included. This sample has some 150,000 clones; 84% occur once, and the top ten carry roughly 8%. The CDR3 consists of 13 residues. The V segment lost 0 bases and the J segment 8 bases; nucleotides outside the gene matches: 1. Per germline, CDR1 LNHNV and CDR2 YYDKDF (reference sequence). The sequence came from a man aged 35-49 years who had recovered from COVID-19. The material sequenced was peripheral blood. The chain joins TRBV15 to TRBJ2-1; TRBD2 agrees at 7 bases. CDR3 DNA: TGTGCCACCAGCAGAGAGGGGGGGTATGAGCAGTTCTTC. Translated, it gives CATSREGGYEQFF.